This TCR beta chain was obtained from a study of early T cells in non-severe SARS-CoV-2 infection. As part of library construction, unique molecular identifiers were attached to individual cDNA molecules. TCRdb passed the 5' RACE reads through MiXCR, listing each CDR3 protein once. The sample has some 50,000 distinct CDR3 sequences; over 3.5% are singletons. This clonotype was seen many times. Germline loops: CDR1 ENHRY, CDR2 SYGVKD. The CDR3 totals 13 residues. After removal of 2 bases from V and 6 bases from J, the junction contained 4 bases not matched to a gene. Sequencing input: whole blood. The chain carries TRBV10-3 and TRBJ2-7; 7 nucleotides agree with TRBD1. The TCR was taken from an adult who was a healthcare worker with PCR-confirmed SARS-CoV-2 infection or an uninfected control (not recorded which). CDR3 amino acids: CAISETGDPEQYF. The CDR3 DNA follows: TGTGCCATCAGTGAGACAGGGGACCCCGAGCAGTACTTC.